This TCR beta chain was identified during a study of shared clonotypes between healthy human individuals. Generated by immunoSEQ multiplex PCR, the TCRdb table keeps only in-frame clones and is missing some. This table holds nearly 600,000 clones, around 95% found once. In the naive CD8 group, cells lacked CD45RO and were positively selected for CCR7, so terminally differentiated effector memory CD45RA+ cells were left out. Germline V gene lookup returns CDR1 MNHEY and CDR2 SMNVEV (reference sequence). There are 14 residues in the CDR3. V was trimmed by 1 base and J by 7 bases, leaving 13 bases between them.

Material for sequencing was naive CD8+ T cells sorted from blood. The sequence came from a woman in her twenties or thirties in good health. V usage is TRBV27 and J usage is TRBJ1-2; no firm D call. The CDR3, as DNA: TGTGCCAGCAGTTTATTGGGCTCAGAAGCTGGCTACACCTTC. As protein: CASSLLGSEAGYTF.